The 26 T cell receptor beta chains below all came from one sample that was sequenced in a study of T cell repertoires in cytomegalovirus infection. TCRdb re-called the reads through MiXCR, storing one row per CDR3 protein. This sample has about 460,000 distinct CDR3 sequences, with 11% found just once. The sequenced material came from PBMCs. The receptors here all came from a human donor in good health (CMV status not recorded). Some clones in this sample may be carry-over from other donors' samples.

This clonotype was counted many times. The rearrangement uses TRBV7-8 and TRBJ1-2, with 7 bases that match TRBD1. The CDR3 loop spans 16 amino acids. Trimming took 5 bases from V and 3 from J; bases not matched to a gene: 12. Germline CDR1 is SGHVS and CDR2 is FQNEAQ. This CDR3 is CASSPNLADRDYGYTF. For the CDR3, the DNA is TGTGCCAGCAGCCCGAACCTCGCCGACAGGGACTATGGCTACACCTTC.

This clonotype has at least ten counts. V is TRBV7-9 and J is TRBJ2-2, with D maybe TRBD1 (5 bases). Trimming removed 3 bases from V and 0 bases from J, with 11 bases in between. CDR3 length: 16 amino acids. Per germline, CDR1 SEHNR and CDR2 FQNEAQ (reference sequence). In DNA, the CDR3 is TGTGCCAGCAGCTTCCCCGACAGCCCGAACACCGGGGAGCTGTTTTTT. The encoded protein is CASSFPDSPNTGELFF.

This clonotype came up many times. This CDR3 is CATSRRSTDTQYF. The CDR3 coding sequence is TGTGCCACCAGCCGAAGGAGCACAGATACGCAGTATTTT. This chain links TRBV15 with TRBJ2-3; D gene unclear. V was shortened by 5 bases and J by 0 bases, with 6 bases between the two germline ends. This CDR3 is built from 13 residues. Germline CDR1 is LNHNV and CDR2 is YYDKDF (reference sequence).

This clonotype was seen repeatedly, ten times or more. The CDR3 nucleotides are TGTGCCAGCAGTACCTTTGACGCAGGGAACTATGGCTACACCTTC. Translation: CASSTFDAGNYGYTF. The gene calls are TRBV6-2 or TRBV6-3 and TRBJ1-2; possible D gene TRBD1, 5 bases. Germline values: CDR1 MNHEY, CDR2 SVGEGT. V lost 5 bases, J lost 2 bases, and 15 bases lay in between. This CDR3 region has 15 residues.

This clonotype was detected many times. The chain carries TRBV4-2 and TRBJ1-1; no clear D. This CDR3 region has 11 residues. CDR1 and CDR2 (germline): LGHNA, YNFKEQ. Between the trimmed V and J ends, which lost 1 base and 7 bases, there was a span of 4 bases. The DNA of the CDR3 is TGTGCCAGCAGCCAAGGTGGTGAAGCTTTCTTT. Protein product: CASSQGGEAFF.

The chain joins TRBV20-1 to TRBJ1-5, with 7 bases aligning to TRBD1. The V segment lost 2 bases and the J segment 7 bases; nucleotides outside the gene matches: 11. The V gene's germline CDR1 is DFQATT and CDR2 SNEGSKA (reference sequence). The CDR3 runs 15 residues. The DNA of the CDR3 is TGCAGTGCTAGATCCCGACAGGGTTCGGGACAGCCCCAGCATTTT. It translates to CSARSRQGSGQPQHF.

This clonotype was found many times. This chain uses TRBV29-1 with TRBJ2-3; weak D call: TRBD1 (5 bases). CDR1 is SQVTM and CDR2 is ANQGSEA in the germline V gene. The CDR3 runs to 11 residues. V was shortened by 3 bases and J by 5 bases, with 6 bases between the two germline ends. The CDR3 loop is CSVDRVDTQYF. DNA of the CDR3: TGCAGCGTTGACAGGGTAGATACGCAGTATTTT.

This clonotype was counted ten times or more. The chain employs TRBV15 and TRBJ2-5; D uncertain. This CDR3 is built from 15 residues. V lost 0 bases and J 2 bases, leaving 10 bases between the germline ends. Germline CDR1 reads LNHNV; CDR2 reads YYDKDF (reference sequence). CDR3 in amino acids: CATSRDPDPQETQYF. The CDR3 DNA is TGTGCCACCAGCAGAGACCCCGACCCGCAAGAGACCCAGTACTTC.

This clonotype showed up many times. The V gene is TRBV7-2, the J gene TRBJ2-5; D ambiguous. CDR1 and CDR2 (germline): SGHTA, FQGNSA. V dropped 5 bases and J dropped 5 bases, with 9 bases sitting between them. The CDR3 runs to 12 residues. In DNA form, the CDR3 reads TGTGCCAGCAGCCTCGAGGTGGAGACCCAGTACTTC. Encoded protein: CASSLEVETQYF.

This clonotype appeared many times. The rearrangement joins TRBV7-9 to TRBJ2-1; 8 bases map to TRBD1. V lost 5 bases, J lost 5 bases, and 8 bases stayed unmatched. There are 15 residues in the CDR3. Germline V lookup: CDR1 SEHNR, CDR2 FQNEAQ (reference sequence). The CDR3 nucleotides read TGTGCCAGCAGCAGACAGGGGAAGACGAACAATGAGCAGTTCTTC. Protein product: CASSRQGKTNNEQFF. The whole variable domain, filled in from reference TRBV7-9 and TRBJ2-1, reads DTGVSQNPRHKITKRGQNVTFRCDPISEHNRLYWYRQTLGQGPEFLTYFQNEAQLEKSRLLSDRFSAERPKGSFSTLEIQRTEQGDSAMYLCASSRQGKTNNEQFFGPGTRLTVL.

This clonotype was counted ten times or more. The J gene is TRBJ2-1, the V gene TRBV6-1, with TRBD2 matching 8 bases. With V trimmed by 4 bases and J by 6 bases, 11 bases remained unmatched. CDR1 is MNHNS, CDR2 SASEGT, per germline. The CDR3 contains 16 residues. CDR3 region: CASSVRRSGSGNEQFF. In DNA, the CDR3 is TGTGCCAGCAGTGTCCGCCGGAGCGGGAGTGGCAATGAGCAGTTCTTC.

This clonotype was seen repeatedly, ten times or more. Here the CDR3 reads CATRQGVQETQYF. Written as DNA, the CDR3 is TGTGCCACCCGGCAGGGGGTCCAAGAGACCCAGTACTTC. The chain recombines TRBV7-9 with TRBJ2-5, with 7 bases that match TRBD1. Germline loops: CDR1 SEHNR, CDR2 FQNEAQ (reference sequence). V was pared by 10 bases and J by 1 base, with 6 bases of the junction left unmatched. This CDR3 spans 13 amino acids.

The sample holds many counts of this clonotype. In nucleotides, the CDR3 is TGTGCCAGCAGTTTCCAGAGTCCCTACGAGCAGTACTTC. It translates to CASSFQSPYEQYF. The chain recombines TRBV6-1 with TRBJ2-7; D not certain. Germline V lookup: CDR1 MNHNS, CDR2 SASEGT. The ends were cut back, 5 bases at V and 2 bases at J, with 10 bases in the middle. The CDR3 consists of 13 residues.

This clonotype was recorded many times. The CDR3 protein is CASSYGGGSTDTQYF. The DNA for the CDR3 is TGTGCCAGCAGCTATGGGGGGGGGAGCACAGATACGCAGTATTTT. The V call is TRBV7-3, the J call TRBJ2-3; TRBD2 agrees at 7 bases. There are 15 residues in the CDR3. After removal of 4 bases from V and 0 bases from J, the junction contained 4 bases not matched to a gene. The germline V gene has CDR1 SGHTA and CDR2 FQGTGA. The entire variable domain, with the rest obtained from reference TRBV7-3 and TRBJ2-3, is as follows: GAGVSQTPSNKVTEKGKYVELRCDPISGHTALYWYRQSLGQGPEFLIYFQGTGAADDSGLPNDRFFAVRPEGSVSTLKIQRTERGDSAVYLCASSYGGGSTDTQYFGPGTRLTVL.

The J gene is TRBJ1-1, the V gene TRBV28; 7 nucleotides agree with TRBD1. The CDR3 has 16 residues. CDR1 and CDR2 (germline): MDHEN, SYDVKM. After removal of 2 bases from V and 0 bases from J, the junction contained 6 bases not matched to a gene. The CDR3 loop is CASSLPGQTMNTEAFF. In nucleotides, the CDR3 is TGTGCCAGCAGTTTACCGGGACAGACGATGAACACTGAAGCTTTCTTT.

This clonotype came up many times. V is TRBV6-1 and J is TRBJ2-3, with D perhaps TRBD1 (5 bases). Germline V gene sequence: CDR1 MNHNS, CDR2 SASEGT. The V gene lost 0 bases and the J gene lost 0 bases, with 13 bases spanning the gap. The CDR3 has 17 amino acids. The CDR3 loop reads CASSEAQGGASTDTQYF. The DNA of the CDR3 is TGTGCCAGCAGTGAAGCGCAGGGCGGAGCTAGCACAGATACGCAGTATTTT.

The chain couples TRBV27 to TRBJ2-3; D is perhaps TRBD1 (5 bases). CDR1 is MNHEY, CDR2 SMNVEV, per germline (reference sequence). V was clipped by 1 base and J by 0 bases, with 20 bases between them. The CDR3 length is 19 residues. CDR3 coding DNA: TGTGCCAGCAGTTTATTGGGGCCCCGGACCCTTGCTAGCACAGATACGCAGTATTTT. It encodes CASSLLGPRTLASTDTQYF.

This clonotype was observed at least ten times. The chain carries TRBV12-3 or TRBV12-4 and TRBJ2-3; 8 bases match TRBD1. This CDR3 contains 15 residues. The trim removed 5 bases at V and 0 bases at J, leaving 4 bases unmatched. The CDR3 coding sequence is TGTGCCAGCAGTGATCGGACAGGGAGCACAGATACGCAGTATTTT. This codes for CASSDRTGSTDTQYF.

At least ten counts were recorded for this clonotype. The chain couples TRBV12-3 or TRBV12-4 to TRBJ1-1; unclear D gene. The CDR3 extends over 13 amino acids. Trimming left V 1 base short and J 10 bases short, with 13 bases between. CDR3 DNA sequence: TGTGCCAGCAGTTTAGACCGGGGTATGGGAGCTTTCTTT. This sequence encodes CASSLDRGMGAFF.

This clonotype was detected a few times. V usage is TRBV5-4 and J usage is TRBJ2-5; 11 nucleotides agree with TRBD2. The CDR3 is 16 amino acids. Germline V CDR1 and CDR2: SGHNT, YYREEE (reference sequence). V was clipped by 0 bases and J by 1 base; unmatched bases: 2. CDR3 sequence: CASSLGTSGSQETQYF. The CDR3 region has the DNA TGTGCCAGCAGCTTGGGGACTAGCGGGTCCCAAGAGACCCAGTACTTC.

Many counts were recorded for this clonotype. This chain uses TRBV11-2 with TRBJ2-2; TRBD1 aligns across 8 bases. In germline, CDR1 is SGHAT, CDR2 FQNNGV. With V trimmed by 5 bases and J by 6 bases, 5 bases remained unmatched. This CDR3 spans 14 amino acids. As DNA, the CDR3 is TGTGCCAGCAGCCTGACAGGGGCCCCCGGGGAGCTGTTTTTT. Translated, it gives CASSLTGAPGELFF.

This clonotype came up many times. The J gene is TRBJ1-2, the V gene TRBV20-1; TRBD1 matches 11 bases. CDR1 is DFQATT, CDR2 SNEGSKA, per germline (reference sequence). CDR3 length equals 14 residues. V trimming: 2 bases; J trimming: 5 bases; junction bases outside the gene matches: 4. CDR3 amino acids: CSARRTGGRYGYTF. CDR3 bases: TGCAGTGCTAGACGGACAGGGGGCCGGTATGGCTACACCTTC.

This clonotype has a count of ten or more. The CDR3 coding sequence is TGTGCCAGCACATATCATGGGCAGCAAGAGACCCAGTACTTC. As protein: CASTYHGQQETQYF. This chain connects TRBV5-4 to TRBJ2-5; no definite D call. Trimming stripped 6 bases from V and 2 bases from J, with 14 bases between. The length of the CDR3 is 14 residues. The V gene's germline CDR1 is SGHNT and CDR2 YYREEE (reference sequence).

The chain employs TRBV19 and TRBJ1-2, with TRBD1 matching 8 bases. The CDR3 loop spans 13 amino acids. The V gene end was trimmed by 7 bases and the J gene end by 6 bases; junction bases not matched to a gene: 7. The germline V gene encodes CDR1 LNHDA and CDR2 SQIVND (reference sequence). CDR3 sequence: CASTPGQGHGYTF. The CDR3 DNA is TGTGCCAGTACCCCCGGACAGGGACATGGCTACACCTTC.

This clonotype was detected ten times or more. The CDR3 nucleotides read TGTGCCAGCAGCCCCACCTCGCTCAGAAACAATGAGCAGTTCTTC. As protein: CASSPTSLRNNEQFF. The chain couples TRBV7-6 to TRBJ2-1; unclear D gene. Deletions cut 5 bases from V and 5 bases from J, with 16 bases between. In germline, CDR1 is SGHVS, CDR2 FNYEAQ. The CDR3 extends over 15 amino acids.

This chain uses TRBV5-4 with TRBJ2-5; D gene ambiguous. The CDR3 has 14 amino acids. The germline V gene has CDR1 SGHNT and CDR2 YYREEE (reference sequence). Trimming pared 4 bases from V and 1 base from J, leaving 11 bases between. The CDR3 bases are TGTGCCAGCAGCCCCAGACCGAGCCAAGAGACCCAGTACTTC. Amino acid sequence: CASSPRPSQETQYF. The entire variable domain, with the rest obtained from reference TRBV5-4 and TRBJ2-5, is as follows: ETGVTQSPTHLIKTRGQQVTLRCSSQSGHNTVSWYQQALGQGPQFIFQYYREEENGRGNFPPRFSGLQFPNYSSELNVNALELDDSALYLCASSPRPSQETQYFGPGTRLLVL.